This TCR beta chain was documented in a study of control samples from healthy donors and cancer patients. Data came from immunoSEQ multiplex PCR; TCRdb stores just in-frame clones and leaves some out. The top ten hold 5.5% to 7.5% of the sample, which has about 410,000 clones, 90% seen once. The receptor's source is a man aged 40-49 years with head and neck cancer. The sequencing sample was made of PBMCs.

DNA for the CDR3: TGCGCCAGCAGTTCCTATGGGGGAGAGGGCAATGAGCAGTTCTTC. It specifies CASSSYGGEGNEQFF. V and J are TRBV5-1 and TRBJ2-1; the D gene could be TRBD1 or TRBD2 (5 bases each). V was pared by 5 bases and J by 6 bases, with 18 bases between. The CDR3 consists of 15 residues. In germline, CDR1 is SGHRS, CDR2 YFSETQ.